Listed below are T cell receptor beta chains from one sample, sequenced in a study of naive and memory T cell subsets. TCRdb re-derived calls from the UMI-ligation and nested PCR reads in MiXCR, one entry per CDR3 protein. The sample holds roughly 98,000 distinct CDR3 sequences; 6% to 7.5% are singletons and the top ten take 1.6%. Sequences were obtained from central memory CD4+ T cells from blood. The receptors were gathered from a human donor in good health. CDR3s include the opening cysteine and the closing phenylalanine or tryptophan. A D gene is named only where the DNA matches it firmly. Expanded clones are given a class, and other clones once, few, many or no size at all.

clone_size	cdr3_length	v_call	j_call	d_call	cdr3_nt	cdr3_aa
many	12	TRBV20-1	TRBJ2-1	NA	TGCAGTGCCCCCGTAGCTTCAGATGAGCAGTTCTTC	CSAPVASDEQFF
many	17	TRBV3-1	TRBJ2-3	NA	TGTGCCAGCAGCCAAGAGGGCCCTGAGAGGGCCACAGATACGCAGTATTTT	CASSQEGPERATDTQYF
many	17	TRBV2	TRBJ2-6	TRBD1	TGTGCCAGCTTGGACAGGGAGGTCCCCTCTGGGGCCAACGTCCTGACTTTC	CASLDREVPSGANVLTF
many	15	TRBV7-8	TRBJ1-5	NA	TGTGCCAGCAGTTCAGGGGAAAGGGGCAATCAGCCCCAGCATTTT	CASSSGERGNQPQHF
NA	15	TRBV11-3	TRBJ1-1	NA	TGTGCCAGCAGCCCACCAACGGGACAAGACACTGAAGCTTTCTTT	CASSPPTGQDTEAFF
NA	19	TRBV2	TRBJ1-3	TRBD1	TGTGCCAGCAGGGAACTCGAGGGACAGACGCCTTACTCTGGAAACACCATATATTTT	CASRELEGQTPYSGNTIYF
many	13	TRBV12-3/TRBV12-4	TRBJ1-2	NA	TGTGCCAGCAGTTTAAATACGGGCTTGGGCTACACCTTC	CASSLNTGLGYTF
NA	11	TRBV6-6	TRBJ2-7	NA	TGTGCCACGGACAGCTCCTACGAGCAGTACTTC	CATDSSYEQYF
many	14	TRBV9	TRBJ2-3	NA	TGTGCCAGCAGCGCGAGGGGTGCCACAGATACGCAGTATTTT	CASSARGATDTQYF
few	15	TRBV18	TRBJ2-1	NA	TGTGCCAGCTCACCGTTGCCGGGGACGTACAATGAGCAGTTCTTC	CASSPLPGTYNEQFF